This T cell receptor (beta chain) was sequenced in a study of cytomegalovirus exposure and HLA in healthy donors (dated by TCRdb to about 2017). Describing the broader study: According to a later analysis, one platform produced both the roughly 120 validation repertoires and the 550 to 800 repertoires of the first cohort. The study aimed to test whether signatures of past pathogen exposure could be identified by cataloging public T cell receptors. Besides the first cohort of approximately 670 subjects, a separate validation cohort made up of 90 to 150 different subjects was used. The study combined high-throughput TCR immunosequencing, statistical association of individual TCRs with disease status, and machine learning to predict cytomegalovirus infection status. What the authors observed across the whole study: A few of the identified cytomegalovirus-associated TCR beta chains were confirmed in vitro to be specific for cytomegalovirus antigens. In both the original and validation cohorts, the classifier was reported to diagnose cytomegalovirus status with high specificity and sensitivity. The study gave a list of about 150 TCR beta chains associated with cytomegalovirus. Most TCR sequences were seen in very few donors, while some public TCRs were found in many individuals. A later analysis lacked HLA typing for the validation cohort, so it scored co-occurrence in that cohort across all 110 or so repertoires. Of the cluster scores, roughly 95% were above 0 in a later analysis, which found that TCRs clustered in the first cohort also tended to co-occur in the 95 to 150 validation repertoires. The authors suggested that the approach could potentially be extended to other disease states and immunological phenotypes.

The donors were included in the validation cohort of some 110 subjects, a group kept apart from the roughly 670-subject first cohort. Concerning this clone: Its recognized antigen is unknown. No quality values exist for individual bases; no much larger clone is one base distant.

The receptor library was made with the immunoSEQ multiplex PCR assay. Per the authors' processing: A statistical classification framework was built to diagnose cytomegalovirus status from the catalog of TCR beta chain sequences. TCRdb's version of the immuneACCESS table is confined to in-frame rearrangements and falls short of the full clone set. An unresolved V gene accounts for under half of the shortfall where checked; the remainder is of unknown origin. V and J calls and clone size are copied from that table; D and trimming were computed from the DNA. The sample yields 200,000 to 250,000 clones; over 75% were counted once. The ten largest clones add up to 2% of the sample. Deletion took 3 bases off V and 6 bases off J, with a span of 9 bases between the germline ends. In the germline V gene, CDR1 corresponds to SGHRS and CDR2 to YFSETQ. Including the terminal cysteine and phenylalanine, the CDR3 comprises 12 residues. Left in the record is the CDR3 DNA by itself, 36 bases read in frame from the first base.

The V and J segments used are TRBV5-1 and TRBJ1-1, with a weak D call of TRBD1 (5 bases match). The clonotype originates from a woman between 18 and 30 years old in good health and CMV-seropositive. Material: PBMCs. The nucleotide sequence reads as follows: TGCGCCAGCAGCTCCGACAGCGCTGAAGCTTTCTTT. Translated, it gives CASSSDSAEAFF.